This T cell receptor beta chain was found in a study of regulatory T cells in long-lasting Graves disease. Looking at the study overall: Persistence in Graves' disease required over 5 years of antithyroid drugs plus positive TSH receptor antibodies.

The table lists this clonotype with a count of one. The target antigen is unknown. This CDR3 spans 15 amino acids. The V gene end was trimmed by 4 bases and the J gene end by 1 base; junction bases not matched to a gene: 5. Germline V gives CDR1 MDHEN, CDR2 SYDVKM. Whole-study results and caveats: There was favoring of TRBV28, TRBJ1-2 and TRBJ2-5 in persistent disease. Persistent patients had a count of shared public clonotypes (approximately 2,700) that exceeded that of new patients (966).

Building the TCR beta libraries relied on iRepertoire HTBI primers, and CDR3 regions underwent Arm-PCR. TCRdb re-analysed the multiplex PCR reads in MiXCR, keeping a single row per CDR3 protein. The sample has approximately 690,000 distinct CDR3 sequences, 25% to 35% seen once. Time point noted: persistent/refractory GD, antithyroid drugs over 5 years with positive TRAb. Construction of the TCR library relied on RNA isolated from PBMCs. The collection involved drawing 8.5 to 9 milliliters of peripheral blood into EDTA tubes. The rearrangement joins TRBV28 to TRBJ2-3; 7 nucleotides line up with TRBD2. The clonotype was recovered from a female donor with Graves disease. Sequencing used peripheral blood mononuclear cells (PBMCs), obtained when the disease was refractory, from a patient treated with antithyroid drugs. The CDR3 spells CASSSSSGGTDTQYF. DNA of the CDR3: TGTGCCAGCAGTTCATCTAGCGGAGGCACAGATACGCAGTATTTT.